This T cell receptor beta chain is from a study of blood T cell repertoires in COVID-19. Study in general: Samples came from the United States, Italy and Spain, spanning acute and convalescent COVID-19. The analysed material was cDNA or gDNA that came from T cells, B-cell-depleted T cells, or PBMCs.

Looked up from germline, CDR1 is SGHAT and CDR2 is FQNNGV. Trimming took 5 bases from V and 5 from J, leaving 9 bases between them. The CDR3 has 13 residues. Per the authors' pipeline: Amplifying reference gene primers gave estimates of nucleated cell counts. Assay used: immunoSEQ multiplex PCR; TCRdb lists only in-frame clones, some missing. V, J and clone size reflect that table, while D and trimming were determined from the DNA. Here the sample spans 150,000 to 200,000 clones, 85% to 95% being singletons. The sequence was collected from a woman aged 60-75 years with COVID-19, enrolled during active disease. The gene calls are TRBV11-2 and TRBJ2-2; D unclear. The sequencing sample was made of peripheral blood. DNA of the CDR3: TGTGCCAGCAGCCTTTCTCGGACCGGGGAGCTGTTTTTT. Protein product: CASSLSRTGELFF.